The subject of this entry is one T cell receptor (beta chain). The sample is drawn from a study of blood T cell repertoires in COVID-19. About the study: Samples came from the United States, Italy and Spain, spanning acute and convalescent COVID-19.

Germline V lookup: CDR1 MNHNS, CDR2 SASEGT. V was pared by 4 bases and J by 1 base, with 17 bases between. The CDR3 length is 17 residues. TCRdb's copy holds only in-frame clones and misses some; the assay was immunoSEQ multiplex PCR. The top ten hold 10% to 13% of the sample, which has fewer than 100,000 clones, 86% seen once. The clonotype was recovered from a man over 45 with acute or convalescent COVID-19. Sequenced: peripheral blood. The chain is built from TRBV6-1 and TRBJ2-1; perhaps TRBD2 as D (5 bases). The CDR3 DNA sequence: TGTGCCAGCAGTGGCCGAGCTTCGAGGGAGTCCTACAATGAGCAGTTCTTC. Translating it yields CASSGRASRESYNEQFF.